This TCR beta chain was found in a study of blood T cells in healthy people across ages. V was pared by 4 bases and J by 2 bases, with 11 bases between. This CDR3 has 14 amino acids. CDR1 is SEHNR and CDR2 is FQNEAQ in the germline V gene (reference sequence). In this sample, this clonotype turned up a few times. Combining a sample-barcoded 5' primer with a J-beta primer mix, a second PCR ran for about 7 to 11 cycles. Each CDR3 protein gets one entry after TCRdb re-called the 5' RACE reads with MiXCR. The sample has about 1.8 million distinct CDR3 sequences, roughly 50% seen once. J is TRBJ2-5 and V is TRBV7-9; no clear D gene. The TCR comes from a woman in her forties in good health. The sequencing input was blood. The CDR3 protein is CASSSRVGQETQYF. For the CDR3, the DNA is TGTGCCAGCAGCTCGCGAGTCGGGCAAGAGACCCAGTACTTC.